The 18 T cell receptor beta chains given below trace back to one sample, sequenced in a study of CD8 T cells in ankylosing spondylitis. From the 5' RACE reads, TCRdb called clonotypes with MiXCR, one entry per CDR3 protein. Among 35,000 to 50,000 distinct CDR3 sequences, about 9.3% were seen once, and the ten largest hold more than 15%. Sequenced material: blood, either unsorted or a sorted T cell fraction (not recorded which). These receptors originate from a male donor with ankylosing spondylitis or in good health (not recorded which).

The rearrangement uses TRBV12-3 or TRBV12-4 and TRBJ2-2; D perhaps matches TRBD1 (6 bases). Trimming took off 7 bases at V and 6 bases at J, with 18 bases between the two ends. The CDR3 contains 15 residues. The CDR3 DNA reads as TGTGCCAGCAAAAACCGGGACATCGGTCCCGGGGAGCTGTTTTTT. This sequence encodes CASKNRDIGPGELFF.

In its sample, this clonotype was seen many times. The chain couples TRBV12-3 or TRBV12-4 to TRBJ1-1; 8 bases map to TRBD1. There are 14 residues in the CDR3. V was pared by 6 bases and J by 4 bases, with 7 bases of the junction left unmatched. In DNA, the CDR3 is TGTGCCAGCAGCCAGTCGGACAGGGCCACTGAAGCTTTCTTT. As protein: CASSQSDRATEAFF.

This clonotype was recorded at least ten times. The V gene is TRBV27, the J gene TRBJ1-6; D uncertain. The CDR3 sequence is 14 residues long. CDR1 is MNHEY, CDR2 SMNVEV, per germline (reference sequence). The V end lost 5 bases, the J end lost 6 bases, and 11 bases lay between the germline ends. The CDR3 here is CASSPNPFNSPLHF. The CDR3 DNA follows: TGTGCCAGCAGTCCTAACCCTTTTAATTCACCCCTCCACTTT.

This clonotype has at least ten counts. The chain uses TRBV6-6 and TRBJ2-7; 8 nucleotides match TRBD1. Per the germline V gene, CDR1 is MNHNY and CDR2 is SVGAGI (reference sequence). The junction had 9 bases not matched to a gene; V was cut back by 6 bases and J by 11 bases. The CDR3 is made up of 12 amino acids. DNA of the CDR3: TGTGCCAGCAGCGCCGGACAGGGTGGGGAGTACTTC. Encoded protein: CASSAGQGGEYF.

The CDR3 reads CASSLLPFGQAISYEQYF. CDR3 sequence (DNA): TGTGCCAGCAGTTTACTTCCTTTCGGACAGGCGATCTCCTACGAGCAGTACTTC. The chain combines TRBV27 with TRBJ2-7, with 7 bases aligning to TRBD1. CDR1 MNHEY and CDR2 SMNVEV come from the germline V gene (reference sequence). This CDR3 is built from 18 residues. V shed 2 bases, J shed 0 bases, and the junction held 13 bases outside the gene matches.

This clonotype was seen many times. This chain joins TRBV12-3 or TRBV12-4 and TRBJ1-5; tentative D call: TRBD1 (6 bases). Trimming took 7 bases from V and 2 from J, leaving 18 bases between them. The CDR3 is made up of 16 amino acids. The CDR3 bases are TGTGCCAGCACCTTGGGGAAGGGGGGACGCAATCAGCCCCAGCATTTT. The encoded protein is CASTLGKGGRNQPQHF.

This clonotype was seen more than once but under ten times. This chain joins TRBV29-1 and TRBJ2-1; no clear D. The CDR3 consists of 10 residues. V was cut by 4 bases and J by 6 bases, with 4 bases left in between. From germline, CDR1 is SQVTM and CDR2 ANQGSEA. CDR3 nucleotides: TGCAGCGTTGCGGGCAATGAGCAGTTCTTC. Amino acid sequence: CSVAGNEQFF.

This clonotype occurred many times. The chain has TRBV9 and TRBJ2-7, with TRBD2 matching over 7 bases. V shed 4 bases, J shed 3 bases, and the junction held 4 bases outside the gene matches. Germline V CDR1 and CDR2: SGDLS, YYNGEE. This CDR3 comprises 13 residues. The CDR3 bases are TGTGCCAGCAGCCCGGGCGGGGGCTACGAGCAGTACTTC. Translation: CASSPGGGYEQYF.

This clonotype was detected ten times or more. The rearrangement uses TRBV27 and TRBJ2-7, with TRBD2 matching over 11 bases. Germline-derived CDR1 and CDR2 are MNHEY and SMNVEV (reference sequence). This CDR3 is 14 amino acids long. Trimming took 6 bases from V and 3 from J; bases not matched to a gene: 4. CDR3 amino acids: CASSGTSGIYEQYF. CDR3 in DNA: TGTGCCAGCAGCGGGACTAGCGGCATCTACGAGCAGTACTTC.

This clonotype was counted ten times or more. The rearrangement links TRBV20-1 to TRBJ1-5, with a tentative D call TRBD1 (5 bases). This CDR3 spans 15 amino acids. Germline CDR1 is DFQATT and CDR2 is SNEGSKA (reference sequence). V lost 5 bases and J 5 bases, leaving 19 bases between the germline ends. As DNA, the CDR3 is TGCAGTGCTGGCGGGGGGATTAGGAGGGATCAGCCCCAGCATTTT. It translates to CSAGGGIRRDQPQHF.

This clonotype has ten or more counts. CDR3: CASSPDSTGANVLTF. CDR3 nucleotides: TGTGCCAGCAGCCCGGACAGTACTGGGGCCAACGTCCTGACTTTC. J is TRBJ2-6 and V is TRBV7-8, with D maybe TRBD1 (6 bases). CDR1 and CDR2 (germline): SGHVS, FQNEAQ. This CDR3 has 15 residues. The V end was cut by 5 bases, the J end by 2 bases, with 10 bases between.

This clonotype was detected many times. J is TRBJ2-7 and V is TRBV12-5; D remains ambiguous. The CDR3 is 13 amino acids. Germline-derived CDR1 and CDR2 are LGHNT and FRNRAP. Trimming cost V 2 bases and J 1 base, with 6 bases left between them. CDR3 residues: CASGLHISYEQYF. The CDR3 nucleotides are TGTGCTAGTGGTTTGCACATTTCCTACGAGCAGTACTTC.

This clonotype was seen repeatedly, ten times or more. The V call is TRBV5-1, the J call TRBJ2-2; D may correspond to TRBD1 or TRBD2 (6 bases each). The germline V gene encodes CDR1 SGHRS and CDR2 YFSETQ. The V end was cut by 4 bases, the J end by 1 base, with 17 bases between. The CDR3 has 17 amino acids. The CDR3 bases are TGCGCCAGCAGCCCGCCATCCAGGGGAGGGAACACCGGGGAGCTGTTTTTT. Its translation: CASSPPSRGGNTGELFF.

This clonotype was recorded a few times. The rearrangement joins TRBV2 to TRBJ2-7; 11 nucleotides line up with TRBD2. V shed 8 bases and J 7 bases; nucleotides not matched to a gene: 13. This CDR3 spans 15 amino acids. Per germline, CDR1 SNHLY and CDR2 FYNNEI. CDR3 sequence: CASGGGTSGSLEQYF. As DNA, the CDR3 is TGTGCCAGCGGGGGAGGGACTAGCGGATCCCTGGAGCAGTACTTC.

This clonotype was observed once. V gene TRBV13 combines with J gene TRBJ2-1; D is undetermined. V was trimmed by 2 bases and J by 0 bases, leaving 14 bases between them. Germline V gene data show CDR1 as PRHDT and CDR2 as FYEKMQ (reference sequence). This CDR3 has 17 residues. Here the CDR3 reads CASSLLPTLGSYNEQFF. CDR3 in DNA: TGTGCCAGCAGCTTACTCCCGACTCTCGGCTCCTACAATGAGCAGTTCTTC.

This clonotype was seen more than once but under ten times. The rearrangement links TRBV6-2 or TRBV6-3 to TRBJ2-7; a weak D match, TRBD1 (5 bases). Between the trimmed V and J ends, which lost 2 bases and 6 bases, there was a span of 11 bases. Germline V gene lookup returns CDR1 MNHEY and CDR2 SVGEGT. The CDR3 contains 13 residues. CDR3 sequence reads: CASSYRGPGEQYF. Written as DNA, the CDR3 is TGTGCCAGCAGTTACAGGGGCCCCGGCGAGCAGTACTTC.

This clonotype was counted ten times or more. The V and J genes are TRBV14 and TRBJ2-5; 7 bases line up with TRBD2. The germline gives CDR1 SGHDN, CDR2 FVKESK. J lost 0 bases, V lost 3 bases, and 16 bases had no gene match. The CDR3 contains 19 residues. In DNA form, the CDR3 reads TGTGCCAGCAGCCAGAGGATCCGGGAGGAAGGGTGGTACCAAGAGACCCAGTACTTC. Translated: CASSQRIREEGWYQETQYF.

Of note for this clonotype: It may be a read error: a sequence one base away is much more abundant. The chain carries TRBV9 and TRBJ2-5; 9 bases are shared with TRBD1. The CDR3 contains 16 residues. J lost 5 bases, V lost 3 bases, and 11 bases had no gene match. From germline, CDR1 is SGDLS and CDR2 YYNGEE. In DNA, the CDR3 is TGTGCCAGCAGCGCAGCAAGGACAGGGGTGATGGAGACCCAGTACTTC. It translates to CASSAARTGVMETQYF.